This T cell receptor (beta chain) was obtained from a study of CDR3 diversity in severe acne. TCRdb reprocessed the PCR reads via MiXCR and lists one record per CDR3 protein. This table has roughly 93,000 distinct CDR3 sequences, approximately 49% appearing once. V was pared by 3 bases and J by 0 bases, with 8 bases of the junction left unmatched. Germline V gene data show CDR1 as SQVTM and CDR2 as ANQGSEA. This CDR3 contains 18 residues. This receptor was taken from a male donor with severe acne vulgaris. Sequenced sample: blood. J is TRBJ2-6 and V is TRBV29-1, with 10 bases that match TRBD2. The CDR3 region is CSVESGRAPGSGANVLTF. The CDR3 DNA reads TGCAGCGTTGAGAGCGGGAGGGCCCCGGGCTCTGGGGCCAACGTCCTGACTTTC.